These 27 T cell receptor beta chains were sequenced from one sample in a study of cytomegalovirus exposure and HLA in healthy donors. 60 Vbeta and 13 Jbeta primers were used in PCR. Assay: immunoSEQ multiplex PCR; the TCRdb copy retains only in-frame clones and omits some. The record lists about 200,000 clones, of which the ten most abundant hold 6.5%. Input material: PBMCs. The receptor source for this set is a man aged 25-40 years in good health and CMV-seronegative.

The J gene is TRBJ2-1, the V gene TRBV28, with D tentatively TRBD2 (5 bases). The CDR3 length is 14 residues. Trimming took off 8 bases at V and 4 bases at J, with 15 bases between the two ends. The germline CDR1 and CDR2 sequences are MDHEN and SYDVKM. The CDR3: CASLVPSGYNEQFF. The CDR3 nucleotides read TGTGCCAGCTTAGTCCCCAGCGGATACAATGAGCAGTTCTTC. The variable domain in full, with the rest retrieved from reference TRBV28 and TRBJ2-1, is DVKVTQSSRYLVKRTGEKVFLECVQDMDHENMFWYRQDPGLGLRLIYFSYDVKMKEKGDIPEGYSVSREKKERFSLILESASTNQTSMYLCASLVPSGYNEQFFGPGTRLTVL.

The chain is built from TRBV29-1 and TRBJ2-1, with 7 bases identical to TRBD2. The CDR3 extends over 15 amino acids. V gave up 4 bases and J gave up 0 bases; unmatched junction bases: 6. CDR1 is SQVTM, CDR2 ANQGSEA, per germline. The CDR3 DNA is TGCAGCGTTGCTAGCGGTCCGAGCTCCTACAATGAGCAGTTCTTC. Residues: CSVASGPSSYNEQFF.

This chain joins TRBV9 and TRBJ2-1; the D is unclear. Germline V gene data show CDR1 as SGDLS and CDR2 as YYNGEE. The CDR3 has 13 amino acids. The V end lost 1 base, the J end lost 9 bases, and 11 bases lay between the germline ends. DNA of the CDR3: TGTGCCAGCAGCGTATCAGGCCGTAGTGAGCAGTTCTTC. Translation gives CASSVSGRSEQFF.

V usage is TRBV7-9 and J usage is TRBJ1-6, with D unclear. The CDR3 length is 13 residues. Germline CDR1 SEHNR, CDR2 FQNEAQ (reference sequence). The V end lost 0 bases, the J end lost 12 bases, and 9 bases lay between the germline ends. CDR3 bases: TGTGCCAGCAGCTTAGCGAGGGAGGGACCCCTCCACTTT. Amino acid sequence: CASSLAREGPLHF.

This chain joins TRBV7-2 and TRBJ2-5; the D gene is possibly TRBD2 (6 bases). The CDR3 totals 13 residues. Trimming removed 7 bases from V and 1 base from J, with 10 bases in between. Germline-derived CDR1 and CDR2 are SGHTA and FQGNSA. CDR3 in DNA: TGTGCCAGCAACCGGGGGTCCCAAGAGACCCAGTACTTC. It translates to CASNRGSQETQYF.

This sequence joins TRBV5-8 and TRBJ1-2; weak D call: TRBD1 (6 bases). CDR3 length equals 14 residues. Trimming took 1 base from V and 4 from J, leaving 11 bases between them. The germline V gene has CDR1 SGHTS and CDR2 YDEGEE. CDR3 in amino acids: CASSLSAGAYGYTF. As DNA, the CDR3 is TGTGCCAGCAGCTTGTCCGCAGGGGCCTATGGCTACACCTTC.

V and J are TRBV5-4 and TRBJ2-5; tentative D call: TRBD2 (5 bases). V lost 1 base and J 7 bases, leaving 14 bases between the germline ends. The CDR3 extends over 14 amino acids. Germline loops: CDR1 SGHNT, CDR2 YYREEE (reference sequence). CDR3 coding DNA: TGTGCCAGCAGCTTGACGGGGTTACATGGGACCCAGTACTTC. Translating gives CASSLTGLHGTQYF.

The chain carries TRBV7-9 and TRBJ1-5; no clear D. CDR1 SEHNR and CDR2 FQNEAQ come from the germline V gene (reference sequence). This CDR3 is built from 15 residues. V lost 5 bases, J lost 3 bases, and 14 bases lay in between. The CDR3 sequence is CASSRREGDNQPQHF. The CDR3 DNA follows: TGTGCCAGCAGCCGAAGGGAGGGCGACAATCAGCCCCAGCATTTT.

This sequence joins TRBV7-7 and TRBJ2-7; D gene ambiguous. Trimming removed 5 bases from V and 7 bases from J, with 12 bases in between. The CDR3 is 12 residues long. The V gene's germline CDR1 is SSHAT and CDR2 FNYEAQ (reference sequence). The chain's CDR3 is CASSPNGEEQYF. The CDR3 DNA sequence: TGTGCCAGCAGCCCTAACGGTGAGGAGCAGTACTTC.

The chain couples TRBV6-5 to TRBJ2-1; tentatively, D is TRBD2 (6 bases). V gave up 6 bases and J gave up 7 bases, with 13 bases separating them. Germline V gene data show CDR1 as MNHEY and CDR2 as SVGAGI. CDR3 length: 13 amino acids. The CDR3 nucleotides are TGTGCCAGCAGACCGATCGGAGGGAATGAGCAGTTCTTC. Protein sequence: CASRPIGGNEQFF.

As to this clone: The same CDR3 also results from other DNA sequences found in this sample. The chain combines TRBV19 with TRBJ1-2, with 9 bases fitting TRBD1. Germline CDR1 is LNHDA and CDR2 is SQIVND (reference sequence). This CDR3 is 15 amino acids long. Losses at the gene ends were 5 bases for V and 1 base for J; bases not matched to a gene: 5. The DNA for the CDR3 is TGTGCCAGTAGTCCCCGGGACAGGGTTAACTATGGCTACACCTTC. Its protein is CASSPRDRVNYGYTF.

The chain carries TRBV4-1 and TRBJ1-2; TRBD1 matches at 8 bases. CDR1 is MGHRA and CDR2 is YSYEKL in the germline V gene. V lost 4 bases to trimming and J lost 6 bases; unmatched junction nucleotides: 7. The CDR3 consists of 14 residues. The CDR3 sequence is CASSRQGPLNGYTF. DNA for the CDR3: TGCGCCAGCAGCCGACAGGGGCCTCTGAATGGCTACACCTTC.

The chain carries TRBV30 and TRBJ1-6; D ambiguous. V was trimmed by 0 bases and J by 0 bases, leaving 9 bases between them. Germline lookup yields CDR1 GTSNPN and CDR2 SVGIG (reference sequence). The CDR3 has 16 amino acids. CDR3 DNA sequence: TGTGCCTGGAGTGTAAGAGACATCTCCTATAATTCACCCCTCCACTTT. Protein sequence: CAWSVRDISYNSPLHF.

CDR3 region: CASSSQGIGTNEKLFF. The CDR3 DNA reads TGTGCCAGCAGCTCACAGGGGATAGGAACTAATGAAAAACTGTTTTTT. The V gene is TRBV7-2, the J gene TRBJ1-4, with 7 nucleotides matching TRBD1. The CDR3 loop spans 16 amino acids. From germline, CDR1 is SGHTA and CDR2 FQGNSA. The V and J ends lost 4 bases and 1 base, in that order; junction bases with no gene match: 6.

The V gene is TRBV4-1, the J gene TRBJ1-2; D uncertain. The germline CDR1 and CDR2 sequences are MGHRA and YSYEKL. The CDR3 has 14 amino acids. V was clipped by 3 bases and J by 6 bases, with 14 bases between them. Here the CDR3 DNA reads TGCGCCAGCAGCCAGTCAATCCAGGAGGATGGCTACACCTTC. Protein sequence: CASSQSIQEDGYTF.

The rearrangement joins TRBV7-2 to TRBJ2-5; unclear D gene. V shed 5 bases and J shed 5 bases, with 9 bases lying between them. CDR1 SGHTA and CDR2 FQGNSA come from the germline V gene. The CDR3 contains 12 residues. The CDR3 is CASSPFGETQYF. For the CDR3, the DNA is TGTGCCAGCAGCCCGTTCGGGGAGACCCAGTACTTC.

The rearrangement links TRBV9 to TRBJ1-5; possibly TRBD1 for D (6 bases). Trimming left V 7 bases short and J 1 base short, with 12 bases between. The CDR3 runs to 14 residues. The V gene's germline CDR1 is SGDLS and CDR2 YYNGEE. DNA of the CDR3: TGTGCCAGCGGGCAAGGGACAAGCAATCAGCCCCAGCATTTT. Translating gives CASGQGTSNQPQHF.

The chain employs TRBV2 and TRBJ2-3, with D perhaps TRBD2 (5 bases). The V end was cut by 4 bases, the J end by 0 bases, with 14 bases between. The CDR3 covers 16 residues. Per the germline V gene, CDR1 is SNHLY and CDR2 is FYNNEI. This chain's CDR3 is CASSGGWWTSTDTQYF. For the CDR3, the DNA is TGTGCCAGCAGTGGGGGTTGGTGGACTAGCACAGATACGCAGTATTTT.

The chain joins TRBV7-2 to TRBJ2-5; 11 bases agree with TRBD2. This CDR3 region has 15 residues. The J segment lost 5 bases and the V segment lost 5 bases, leaving 7 bases of the junction unmatched. Germline values: CDR1 SGHTA, CDR2 FQGNSA. The CDR3: CASSVNSGGDETQYF. The CDR3 DNA is TGTGCCAGCAGCGTGAATAGCGGGGGGGACGAGACCCAGTACTTC.

The V call is TRBV9, the J call TRBJ2-1; 10 bases fit TRBD1. In germline, CDR1 is SGDLS, CDR2 YYNGEE. V trimming: 2 bases; J trimming: 8 bases; junction bases outside the gene matches: 4. This CDR3 contains 14 residues. The CDR3 loop reads CASSVGQGRHEQFF. CDR3 nucleotide sequence: TGTGCCAGCAGCGTGGGACAGGGGCGCCATGAGCAGTTCTTC. The full variable domain, its missing parts supplied by reference TRBV9 and TRBJ2-1, is DSGVTQTPKHLITATGQRVTLRCSPRSGDLSVYWYQQSLDQGLQFLIQYYNGEERAKGNILERFSAQQFPDLHSELNLSSLELGDSALYFCASSVGQGRHEQFFGPGTRLTVL.

The V and J genes are TRBV11-2 and TRBJ2-2; no reliable D call. V was trimmed by 5 bases and J by 6 bases, leaving 10 bases between them. CDR1 is SGHAT, CDR2 FQNNGV, per germline. This CDR3 has 13 amino acids. CDR3 amino acids: CASSIPRPGELFF. In DNA, the CDR3 is TGTGCCAGCAGCATCCCGCGTCCCGGGGAGCTGTTTTTT.

The gene calls are TRBV7-3 and TRBJ2-5; 9 positions match TRBD2. Germline V gives CDR1 SGHTA, CDR2 FQGTGA. The V gene end was trimmed by 1 base and the J gene end by 4 bases; junction bases not matched to a gene: 4. The CDR3 is made up of 15 amino acids. In DNA, the CDR3 is TGTGCCAGCAGCTTAATTGCGGGAGGGCCAGAGACCCAGTACTTC. This encodes CASSLIAGGPETQYF. Full variable domain (rest looked up from reference TRBV7-3 and TRBJ2-5): GAGVSQTPSNKVTEKGKYVELRCDPISGHTALYWYRQSLGQGPEFLIYFQGTGAADDSGLPNDRFFAVRPEGSVSTLKIQRTERGDSAVYLCASSLIAGGPETQYFGPGTRLLVL.

The chain recombines TRBV5-4 with TRBJ2-7, with 11 bases fitting TRBD2. The CDR3 has 16 residues. The V gene end was trimmed by 4 bases and the J gene end by 6 bases; junction bases not matched to a gene: 12. Germline V gives CDR1 SGHNT, CDR2 YYREEE (reference sequence). CDR3 protein: CASSTSASGRMSEQYF. DNA of the CDR3: TGTGCCAGCAGCACCTCTGCTAGCGGGAGGATGAGCGAGCAGTACTTC.

The CDR3 DNA reads as TGTGCCAGTAGTACGAGGACAGGGGGCGGTTCAGTGAACACTGAAGCTTTCTTT. This codes for CASSTRTGGGSVNTEAFF. The chain carries TRBV19 and TRBJ1-1, with 11 bases fitting TRBD1. The CDR3 consists of 18 residues. Germline V CDR1 and CDR2: LNHDA, SQIVND (reference sequence). Trimming at V came to 4 bases and at J to 0 bases, leaving 10 bases not matched to a gene.

The J gene is TRBJ1-2, the V gene TRBV18; 12 nucleotides match TRBD1. V lost 0 bases and J lost 8; bases outside the gene matches: 7. From germline, CDR1 is KGHSH and CDR2 LQKENI. The CDR3 has 16 amino acids. The CDR3 DNA sequence: TGTGCCAGCTCACCACCGGTGGGACAGGGGGCGCACGGCTACACCTTC. Its translation is CASSPPVGQGAHGYTF.

The rearrangement joins TRBV27 to TRBJ2-1; 9 positions match TRBD2. Germline CDR1 and CDR2: MNHEY and SMNVEV (reference sequence). After removal of 2 bases from V and 0 bases from J, the junction contained 8 bases not matched to a gene. The CDR3 covers 18 residues. CDR3 nucleotide sequence: TGTGCCAGCAGTTTACGCGGTAGCGGGAGCAGCTCCTACAATGAGCAGTTCTTC. Amino acid sequence: CASSLRGSGSSSYNEQFF.

The V call is TRBV6-1, the J call TRBJ1-1; D unclear. With 4 bases removed from V and 4 bases from J, the gap between germline ends came to 10 bases. This CDR3 contains 13 residues. In germline, CDR1 is MNHNS, CDR2 SASEGT. The CDR3 DNA reads as TGTGCCAGCAGTGGAACAGTGCTCACTGAAGCTTTCTTT. Translated: CASSGTVLTEAFF.